One sample yielded the 12 T cell receptor beta chains listed below, sequenced in a study of neurological immune-mediated disorders. TCRdb reanalysed the 5' RACE reads using MiXCR and keeps one entry per CDR3 protein. The sample carries tens of thousands of distinct CDR3 sequences, approximately 3.5% recorded once. Sequences were obtained from PBMCs. Receptor source: a woman aged 50 to 65 with multiple sclerosis.

This clonotype occurred many times. V and J are TRBV7-2 and TRBJ1-2, with 8 bases aligning to TRBD1. CDR1 and CDR2 from the germline V gene are SGHTA and FQGNSA. V shed 5 bases and J 8 bases; nucleotides not matched to a gene: 7. The CDR3 loop spans 13 amino acids. The CDR3, as DNA: TGTGCCAGCAGCCCAGGACAGGGTAGAGGCTACACCTTC. This gives the protein CASSPGQGRGYTF.

This clonotype was seen many times. The genes are TRBV20-1 and TRBJ2-1, with 7 nucleotides matching TRBD2. CDR3 length: 16 residues. The germline V gene has CDR1 DFQATT and CDR2 SNEGSKA (reference sequence). After removal of 0 bases from V and 7 bases from J, the junction contained 12 bases not matched to a gene. The CDR3 sequence: CSAREGGRYRGNEQFF. The CDR3, as DNA: TGCAGTGCTAGAGAGGGGGGGAGATATCGAGGGAATGAGCAGTTCTTC.

The sample holds many counts of this clonotype. The V call is TRBV5-5, the J call TRBJ1-2, with 9 bases aligning to TRBD1. The CDR3 extends over 13 amino acids. Germline lookup yields CDR1 SGHKS and CDR2 YYEKEE (reference sequence). V gave up 0 bases and J gave up 11 bases; unmatched junction bases: 5. This chain's CDR3 is CASSLVRDRDYTF. The CDR3 DNA sequence: TGTGCCAGCAGCTTGGTCCGGGACAGGGATTACACCTTC. The full variable domain, its missing parts supplied by reference TRBV5-5 and TRBJ1-2, is DAGVTQSPTHLIKTRGQQVTLRCSPISGHKSVSWYQQVLGQGPQFIFQYYEKEERGRGNFPDRFSARQFPNYSSELNVNALLLGDSALYLCASSLVRDRDYTFGSGTRLTVV.

In its sample, this clonotype was seen many times. The chain is built from TRBV6-2 or TRBV6-3 and TRBJ2-5; weak D call: TRBD1 (6 bases). Per germline, CDR1 MNHEY and CDR2 SVGEGT. The CDR3 covers 15 residues. V was cut by 5 bases and J by 2 bases, with 15 bases left in between. This chain's CDR3 is CASSRDRTPQETQYF. Written as DNA, the CDR3 is TGTGCCAGCAGTCGCGACAGGACCCCGCAAGAGACCCAGTACTTC.

This clonotype has ten or more counts. Here the CDR3 DNA reads TGTGCCATCACGGACAGGAGCAATCAGCCCCAGCATTTT. It yields the protein CAITDRSNQPQHF. The chain combines TRBV10-3 with TRBJ1-5; 7 bases fit TRBD1. CDR1 is ENHRY and CDR2 is SYGVKD in the germline V gene. The CDR3 covers 13 residues. V shed 7 bases and J 1 base; nucleotides not matched to a gene: 1.

This clonotype showed up many times. The chain recombines TRBV10-2 with TRBJ2-7; D is unclear. Germline V lookup: CDR1 WSHSY, CDR2 SAAADI. This CDR3 contains 16 residues. V lost 0 bases and J 2 bases, leaving 14 bases between the germline ends. For the CDR3, the DNA is TGCGCCAGCAGTGAGTCTAGAACACCCAGGCCCTACGAGCAGTACTTC. As protein: CASSESRTPRPYEQYF.

This clonotype was recorded at least ten times. The chain uses TRBV20-1 and TRBJ2-1; a weak D match, TRBD2 (6 bases). The CDR3 totals 11 residues. The V gene's germline CDR1 is DFQATT and CDR2 SNEGSKA (reference sequence). CDR3 coding DNA: TGCACCGGGACTTACTACAATGAGCAGTTCTTC. Amino acids: CTGTYYNEQFF.

This clonotype was detected many times. An end of the junction differs from the germline gene, which may be a read error. The genes are TRBV6-2 or TRBV6-3 and TRBJ1-1; TRBD1 matches at 8 bases. The CDR3 contains 13 residues. Germline assignment: CDR1 MNHEY and CDR2 SVGEGT. The CDR3 DNA sequence: TGTGCCAGCAGTTACCCCCTCCTTCCGGGACAGGTTTTT. This sequence encodes CASSYPLLPGQVF.

This clonotype was detected ten times or more. The rearrangement joins TRBV5-1 to TRBJ1-1; TRBD1 is a possible D gene (5 bases). Per the germline V gene, CDR1 is SGHRS and CDR2 is YFSETQ. The germline V and J ends were trimmed by 6 bases and 0 bases, with 12 bases remaining between them. CDR3 length: 14 residues. CDR3 sequence (DNA): TGCGCCAGCACCGGGGGAGCGCTGAACACTGAAGCTTTCTTT. This translates into CASTGGALNTEAFF.

This clonotype was observed at least ten times. The chain recombines TRBV5-1 with TRBJ2-5; 9 positions agree with TRBD1. From germline, CDR1 is SGHRS and CDR2 YFSETQ. Trimming cost V 2 bases and J 3 bases; bases outside gene matches: 8. This CDR3 contains 16 residues. Written as DNA, the CDR3 is TGCGCCAGCAGCTTCTCGGGACAGGGATCAGAAGAGACCCAGTACTTC. Amino acid sequence: CASSFSGQGSEETQYF.

There are many counts of this clonotype. The chain links TRBV9 to TRBJ2-3, with 7 bases that match TRBD1. Unmatched junction bases numbered 13, after V lost 0 bases and J lost 6 bases. The CDR3 has 17 residues. CDR1 is SGDLS and CDR2 is YYNGEE in the germline V gene. The CDR3 region is CASSVEVRGTGADTQYF. In DNA form, the CDR3 reads TGTGCCAGCAGCGTAGAAGTAAGGGGCACAGGGGCCGATACGCAGTATTTT.

This clonotype was observed many times. The chain links TRBV20-1 to TRBJ2-7; tentatively, D is TRBD1 (6 bases). The length of the CDR3 is 13 residues. Per germline, CDR1 DFQATT and CDR2 SNEGSKA (reference sequence). Trimming pared 4 bases from V and 5 bases from J, leaving 15 bases between. The CDR3, as DNA: TGCAGTGCTACCCGGGACACCGACAACGAGCAGTACTTC. Amino acid sequence: CSATRDTDNEQYF.